The clone carrying this T cell receptor beta chain was seen repeatedly, ten times or more. Its target is unknown. The entry originates in a study of regulatory T cells in long-lasting Graves disease. This CDR3 is 18 amino acids long. Germline V lookup: CDR1 SGHRS, CDR2 YFSETQ. V shed 0 bases and J 2 bases; nucleotides not matched to a gene: 12. Arm-PCR of CDR3 regions and iRepertoire HTBI primers were used to build TCR beta libraries. TCRdb reprocessed the multiplex PCR reads with MiXCR, giving one entry per CDR3 protein. Among around 460,000 distinct CDR3 sequences listed, roughly 15% were seen once. The sample's time point: newly diagnosed GD, antithyroid drugs for less than 3 months. Making the TCR library involved RNA that had been extracted from PBMCs. Study-wide results and caveats: The number of shared public clonotypes was higher in persistent patients (approximately 2,600) than new patients (966).

These data also featured in a second study, about T cells in Graves' hyperthyroidism and ophthalmopathy.

This rearrangement joins TRBV5-1 to TRBJ2-7; 9 bases map to TRBD2. This material consisted of peripheral blood mononuclear cells (PBMCs), taken at new diagnosis, from a patient treated with antithyroid drugs. The source of this sequence is a woman aged 50 to 60 with Graves disease. The CDR3 sequence: CASSLAPSRTSVTYEQYF. CDR3 coding DNA: TGCGCCAGCAGCTTGGCACCTTCGAGGACTAGCGTAACCTACGAGCAGTACTTC.